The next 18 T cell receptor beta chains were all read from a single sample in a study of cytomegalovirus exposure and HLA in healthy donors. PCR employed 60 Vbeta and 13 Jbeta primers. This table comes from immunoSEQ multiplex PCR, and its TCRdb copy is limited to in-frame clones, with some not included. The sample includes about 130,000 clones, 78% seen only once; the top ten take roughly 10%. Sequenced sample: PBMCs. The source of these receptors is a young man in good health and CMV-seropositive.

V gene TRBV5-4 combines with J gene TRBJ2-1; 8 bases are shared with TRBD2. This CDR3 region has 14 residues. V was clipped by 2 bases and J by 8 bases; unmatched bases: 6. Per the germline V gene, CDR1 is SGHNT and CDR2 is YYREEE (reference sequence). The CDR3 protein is CASSFGGGTDEQFF. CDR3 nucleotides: TGTGCCAGCAGCTTTGGCGGGGGGACCGATGAGCAGTTCTTC. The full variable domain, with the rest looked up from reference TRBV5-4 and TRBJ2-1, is ETGVTQSPTHLIKTRGQQVTLRCSSQSGHNTVSWYQQALGQGPQFIFQYYREEENGRGNFPPRFSGLQFPNYSSELNVNALELDDSALYLCASSFGGGTDEQFFGPGTRLTVL.

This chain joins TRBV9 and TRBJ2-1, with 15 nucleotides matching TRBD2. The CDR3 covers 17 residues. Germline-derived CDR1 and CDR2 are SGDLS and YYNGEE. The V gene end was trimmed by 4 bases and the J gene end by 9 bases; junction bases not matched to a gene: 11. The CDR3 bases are TGTGCCAGCAGCCCGCTCGGGACTAGCGGGAGGCGCGGTGAGCAGTTCTTC. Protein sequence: CASSPLGTSGRRGEQFF.

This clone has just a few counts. In DNA, the CDR3 is TGCAGCGTTGAAGATTGGACAGGGCCCGAGAGGGAGACCCAGTACTTC. It translates to CSVEDWTGPERETQYF. The genes are TRBV29-1 and TRBJ2-5; TRBD1 matches at 8 bases. The CDR3 length is 16 residues. The J segment lost 5 bases and the V segment lost 0 bases, leaving 11 bases of the junction unmatched. Germline CDR1 reads SQVTM; CDR2 reads ANQGSEA.

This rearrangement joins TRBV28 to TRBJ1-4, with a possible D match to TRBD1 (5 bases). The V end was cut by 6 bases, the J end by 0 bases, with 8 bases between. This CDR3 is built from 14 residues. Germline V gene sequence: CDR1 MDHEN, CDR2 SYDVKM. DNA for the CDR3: TGTGCCAGCAGGACAGCCACAACTAATGAAAAACTGTTTTTT. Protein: CASRTATTNEKLFF.

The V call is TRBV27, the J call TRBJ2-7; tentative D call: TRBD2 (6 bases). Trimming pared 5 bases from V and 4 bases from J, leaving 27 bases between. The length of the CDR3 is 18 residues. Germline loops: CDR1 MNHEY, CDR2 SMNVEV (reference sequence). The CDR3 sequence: CASSPRAGWRAGSYEQYF. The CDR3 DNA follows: TGTGCCAGCAGTCCAAGGGCCGGGTGGAGGGCGGGAAGTTACGAGCAGTACTTC.

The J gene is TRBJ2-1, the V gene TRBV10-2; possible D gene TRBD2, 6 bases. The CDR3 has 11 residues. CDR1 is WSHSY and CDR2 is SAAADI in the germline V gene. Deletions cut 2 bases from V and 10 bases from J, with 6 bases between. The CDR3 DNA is TGCGCCAGCAGTGAGGGACTAGAGCAGTTCTTC. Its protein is CASSEGLEQFF.

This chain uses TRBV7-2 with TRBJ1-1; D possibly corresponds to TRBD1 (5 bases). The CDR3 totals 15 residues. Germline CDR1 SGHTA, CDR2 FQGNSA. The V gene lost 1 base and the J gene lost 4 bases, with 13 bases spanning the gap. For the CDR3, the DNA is TGTGCCAGCAGCTTAGGGTACCCAGGGCGCACTGAAGCTTTCTTT. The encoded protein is CASSLGYPGRTEAFF. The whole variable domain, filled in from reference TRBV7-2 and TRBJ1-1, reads GAGVSQSPSNKVTEKGKDVELRCDPISGHTALYWYRQSLGQGLEFLIYFQGNSAPDKSGLPSDRFSAERTGGSVSTLTIQRTQQEDSAVYLCASSLGYPGRTEAFFGQGTRLTVV.

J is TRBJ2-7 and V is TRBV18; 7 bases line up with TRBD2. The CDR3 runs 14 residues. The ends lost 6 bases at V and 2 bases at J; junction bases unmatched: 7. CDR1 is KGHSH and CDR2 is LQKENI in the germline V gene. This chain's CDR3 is CASSAWEGAYEQYF. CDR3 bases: TGTGCCAGCTCCGCTTGGGAGGGAGCCTACGAGCAGTACTTC. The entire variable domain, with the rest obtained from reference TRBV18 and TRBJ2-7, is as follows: NAGVMQNPRHLVRRRGQEARLRCSPMKGHSHVYWYRQLPEEGLKFMVYLQKENIIDESGMPKERFSAEFPKEGPSILRIQQVVRGDSAAYFCASSAWEGAYEQYFGPGTRLTVT.

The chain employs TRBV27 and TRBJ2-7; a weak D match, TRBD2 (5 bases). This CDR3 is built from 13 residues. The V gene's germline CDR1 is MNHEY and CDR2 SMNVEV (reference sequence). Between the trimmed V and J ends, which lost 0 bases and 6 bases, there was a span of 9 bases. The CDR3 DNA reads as TGTGCCAGCAGTTTATCCCGGGCGGGCGAGCAGTACTTC. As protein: CASSLSRAGEQYF.

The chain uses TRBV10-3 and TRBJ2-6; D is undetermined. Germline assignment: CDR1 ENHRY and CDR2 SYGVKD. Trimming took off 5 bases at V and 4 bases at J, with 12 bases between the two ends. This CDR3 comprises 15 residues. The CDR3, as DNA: TGTGCCATCAGTCGCGTTGATGCGGGGGCCAACGTCCTGACTTTC. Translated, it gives CAISRVDAGANVLTF.

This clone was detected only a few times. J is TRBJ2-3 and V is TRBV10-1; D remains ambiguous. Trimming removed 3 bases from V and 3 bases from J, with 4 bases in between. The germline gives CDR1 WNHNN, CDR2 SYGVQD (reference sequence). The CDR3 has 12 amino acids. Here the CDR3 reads CASSDVTDTQYF. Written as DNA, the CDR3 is TGCGCCAGCAGTGACGTGACAGATACGCAGTATTTT.

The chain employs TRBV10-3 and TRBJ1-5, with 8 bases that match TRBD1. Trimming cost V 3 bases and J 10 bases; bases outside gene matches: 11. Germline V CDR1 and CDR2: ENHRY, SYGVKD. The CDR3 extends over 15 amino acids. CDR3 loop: CAISEPGGHNQPQHF. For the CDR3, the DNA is TGTGCCATCAGTGAACCAGGGGGCCACAACCAACCCCAGCATTTT.

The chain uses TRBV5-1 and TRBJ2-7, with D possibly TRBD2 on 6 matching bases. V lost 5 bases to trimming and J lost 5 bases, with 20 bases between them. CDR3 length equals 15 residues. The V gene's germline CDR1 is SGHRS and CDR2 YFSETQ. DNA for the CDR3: TGCGCCAGCAGTCCTGGCGGGACGGGATACGACGAGCAGTACTTC. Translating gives CASSPGGTGYDEQYF.

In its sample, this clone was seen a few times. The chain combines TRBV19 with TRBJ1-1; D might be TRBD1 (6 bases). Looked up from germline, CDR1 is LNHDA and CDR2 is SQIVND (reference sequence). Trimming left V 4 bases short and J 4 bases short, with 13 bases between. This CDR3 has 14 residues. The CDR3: CASSRSGESTEAFF. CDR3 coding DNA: TGTGCCAGTAGTAGATCAGGGGAGAGCACTGAAGCTTTCTTT.

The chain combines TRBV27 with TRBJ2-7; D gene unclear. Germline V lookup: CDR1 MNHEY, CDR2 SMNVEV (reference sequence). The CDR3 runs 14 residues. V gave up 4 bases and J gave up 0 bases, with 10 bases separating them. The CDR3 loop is CASSWQLSSYEQYF. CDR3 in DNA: TGTGCCAGCAGTTGGCAGTTATCCTCCTACGAGCAGTACTTC.

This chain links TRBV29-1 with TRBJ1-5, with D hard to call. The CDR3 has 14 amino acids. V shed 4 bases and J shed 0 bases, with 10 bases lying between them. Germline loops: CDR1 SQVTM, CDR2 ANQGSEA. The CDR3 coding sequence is TGCAGCGTTGTTGCCAGTGATAGCAATCAGCCCCAGCATTTT. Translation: CSVVASDSNQPQHF.

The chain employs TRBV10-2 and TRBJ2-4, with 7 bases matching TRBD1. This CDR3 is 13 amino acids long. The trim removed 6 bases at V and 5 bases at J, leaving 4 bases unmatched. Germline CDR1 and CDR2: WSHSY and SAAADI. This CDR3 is CASREGGQNIQYF. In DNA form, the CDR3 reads TGCGCCAGCAGGGAAGGGGGCCAAAACATTCAGTACTTC.

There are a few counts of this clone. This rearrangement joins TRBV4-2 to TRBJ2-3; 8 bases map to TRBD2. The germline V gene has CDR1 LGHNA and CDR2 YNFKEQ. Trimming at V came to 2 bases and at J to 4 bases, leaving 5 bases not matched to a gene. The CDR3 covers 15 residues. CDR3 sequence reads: CASSQPGLAADTQYF. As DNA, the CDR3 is TGTGCCAGCAGCCAACCCGGACTAGCAGCAGATACGCAGTATTTT.